Each of the 9 T cell receptor beta chains below was sequenced from the same sample in a study of blood T cell repertoires in COVID-19. Some clones are missing from TCRdb's copy, which holds only in-frame ones; the method was immunoSEQ multiplex PCR. The table records around 150,000 clones, roughly 82% of them present only once. The sequenced material came from peripheral blood. Receptor source: a man in his sixties or seventies with acute or convalescent COVID-19.

The chain recombines TRBV5-1 with TRBJ2-1, with TRBD1 matching over 12 bases. The CDR3 consists of 15 residues. V dropped 2 bases and J dropped 6; count of bases not matched to a gene: 3. CDR1 is SGHRS and CDR2 is YFSETQ in the germline V gene. CDR3 region: CASSFGTGGFNEQFF. The CDR3 coding sequence is TGCGCCAGCAGCTTCGGGACAGGGGGCTTCAATGAGCAGTTCTTC. The full variable domain, with the rest looked up from reference TRBV5-1 and TRBJ2-1, is KAGVTQTPRYLIKTRGQQVTLSCSPISGHRSVSWYQQTPGQGLQFLFEYFSETQRNKGNFPGRFSGRQFSNSRSEMNVSTLELGDSALYLCASSFGTGGFNEQFFGPGTRLTVL.

CDR3 nucleotide sequence: TGTGCCAGCAGTACGGGACAGAGCACCGGGGAGCTGTTTTTT. Translating it yields CASSTGQSTGELFF. The gene calls are TRBV6-6 and TRBJ2-2; the match to TRBD1 covers 7 bases. The length of the CDR3 is 14 residues. From germline, CDR1 is MNHNY and CDR2 SVGAGI (reference sequence). The V and J ends lost 5 bases and 4 bases, in that order; junction bases with no gene match: 4.

The rearrangement uses TRBV11-2 and TRBJ2-5; 7 bases are a match to TRBD1. V trimming: 0 bases; J trimming: 3 bases; junction bases outside the gene matches: 4. CDR3 size: 15 residues. Germline V CDR1 and CDR2: SGHAT, FQNNGV. CDR3 loop: CASSLDPGTEETQYF. The CDR3 DNA reads as TGTGCCAGCAGCTTAGACCCCGGGACAGAAGAGACCCAGTACTTC.

This chain connects TRBV19 to TRBJ1-6; no definite D call. The CDR3 runs 14 residues. Trimming pared 1 base from V and 9 bases from J, leaving 10 bases between. Germline loops: CDR1 LNHDA, CDR2 SQIVND (reference sequence). The CDR3 DNA follows: TGTGCCAGTAGTATAGGATCGGGTATTTCACCCCTCCACTTT. The encoded protein is CASSIGSGISPLHF. The full variable domain, its missing parts supplied by reference TRBV19 and TRBJ1-6, is DGGITQSPKYLFRKEGQNVTLSCEQNLNHDAMYWYRQDPGQGLRLIYYSQIVNDFQKGDIAEGYSVSREKKESFPLTVTSAQKNPTAFYLCASSIGSGISPLHFGNGTRLTVT.

The rearrangement joins TRBV5-1 to TRBJ2-3; no definite D call. The CDR3 sequence is 11 residues long. CDR1 SGHRS and CDR2 YFSETQ come from the germline V gene. Trimming shortened V by 5 bases and J by 6 bases, and 7 bases separated the two germline ends. The DNA of the CDR3 is TGCGCCAGCAGTCAGGCCGATACGCAGTATTTT. Protein product: CASSQADTQYF.

This clone was observed once. This chain connects TRBV9 to TRBJ2-2, with 12 bases identical to TRBD1. The germline CDR1 and CDR2 sequences are SGDLS and YYNGEE. V trimming: 4 bases; J trimming: 6 bases; junction bases outside the gene matches: 10. The CDR3 contains 17 residues. CDR3 coding DNA: TGTGCCAGCAGCTCCCGTTGGGGACAGGGGGCTTCCGGGGAGCTGTTTTTT. This gives the protein CASSSRWGQGASGELFF.

This chain connects TRBV7-2 to TRBJ2-1, with 11 bases aligning to TRBD1. Germline loops: CDR1 SGHTA, CDR2 FQGNSA. The length of the CDR3 is 18 residues. Germline trimming cut 8 bases from V and 6 bases from J; bases unmatched to any gene: 18. The CDR3 nucleotides read TGTGCCAGCCTCCCAATAGGACAGGGGGCGTTCCGTGTCAATGAGCAGTTCTTC. Encoded protein: CASLPIGQGAFRVNEQFF. Together with reference TRBV7-2 and TRBJ2-1, the CDR3 gives the full variable domain: GAGVSQSPSNKVTEKGKDVELRCDPISGHTALYWYRQSLGQGLEFLIYFQGNSAPDKSGLPSDRFSAERTGGSVSTLTIQRTQQEDSAVYLCASLPIGQGAFRVNEQFFGPGTRLTVL.

The V call is TRBV7-9, the J call TRBJ1-3; a possible D gene is TRBD1 (6 bases). The V gene's germline CDR1 is SEHNR and CDR2 FQNEAQ (reference sequence). This CDR3 is built from 16 residues. The V gene lost 7 bases and the J gene lost 0 bases, with 16 bases spanning the gap. The CDR3 is CASNPQGLDSGNTIYF. The CDR3 region has the DNA TGTGCCAGCAACCCACAGGGATTAGACTCTGGAAACACCATATATTTT.

The CDR3 bases are TGTGCCAGCAGTTACTCGAGGGACACTACCTACAATGAGCAGTTCTTC. Its protein is CASSYSRDTTYNEQFF. The V call is TRBV6-5, the J call TRBJ2-1, with D maybe TRBD1 (6 bases). The CDR3 length is 16 residues. Germline V gene lookup returns CDR1 MNHEY and CDR2 SVGAGI. The V gene lost 0 bases and the J gene lost 2 bases, with 11 bases spanning the gap.